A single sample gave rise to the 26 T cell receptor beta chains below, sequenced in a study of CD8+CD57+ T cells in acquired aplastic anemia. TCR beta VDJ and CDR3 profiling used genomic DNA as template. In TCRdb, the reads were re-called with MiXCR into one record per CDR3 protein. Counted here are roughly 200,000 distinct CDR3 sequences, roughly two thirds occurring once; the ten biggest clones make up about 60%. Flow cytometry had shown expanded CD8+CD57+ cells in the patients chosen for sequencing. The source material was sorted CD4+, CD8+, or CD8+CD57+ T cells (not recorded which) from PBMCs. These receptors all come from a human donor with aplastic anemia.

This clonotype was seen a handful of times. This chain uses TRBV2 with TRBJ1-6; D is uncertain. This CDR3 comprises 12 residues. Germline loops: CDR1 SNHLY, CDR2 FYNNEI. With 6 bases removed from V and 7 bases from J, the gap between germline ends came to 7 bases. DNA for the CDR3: TGTGCCAGCAGAAGGAACAATTCACCCCTCCACTTT. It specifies CASRRNNSPLHF.

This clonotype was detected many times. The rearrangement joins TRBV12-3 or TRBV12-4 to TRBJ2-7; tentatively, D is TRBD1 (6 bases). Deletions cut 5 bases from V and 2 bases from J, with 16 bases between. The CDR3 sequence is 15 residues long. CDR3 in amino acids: CASSPQNRDPYEQYF. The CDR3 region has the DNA TGTGCCAGCAGTCCCCAGAACAGGGACCCCTACGAGCAGTACTTC.

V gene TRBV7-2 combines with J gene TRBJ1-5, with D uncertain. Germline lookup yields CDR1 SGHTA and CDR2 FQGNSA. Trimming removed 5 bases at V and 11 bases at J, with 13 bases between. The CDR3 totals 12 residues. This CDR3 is CASSRDGGAQHF. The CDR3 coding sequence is TGTGCCAGCAGCCGAGATGGCGGGGCCCAGCATTTT.

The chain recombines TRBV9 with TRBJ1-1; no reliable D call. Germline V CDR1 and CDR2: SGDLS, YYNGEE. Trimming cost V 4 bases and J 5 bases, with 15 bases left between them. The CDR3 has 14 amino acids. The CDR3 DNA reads TGTGCCAGCAGCCCCTTCATCTCCAAGACTGAAGCTTTCTTT. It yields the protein CASSPFISKTEAFF.

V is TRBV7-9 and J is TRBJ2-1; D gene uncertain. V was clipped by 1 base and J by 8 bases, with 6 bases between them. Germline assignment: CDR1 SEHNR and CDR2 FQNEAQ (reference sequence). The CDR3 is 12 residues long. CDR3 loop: CASSLGYDEQFF. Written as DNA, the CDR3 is TGTGCCAGCAGCTTAGGGTACGATGAGCAGTTCTTC.

The CDR3 DNA reads as TGTGCCAGCAGCAAAACTGGACAAGGACTAGCGGGCAAAGAGACCCAGTACTTC. Translated: CASSKTGQGLAGKETQYF. V usage is TRBV7-9 and J usage is TRBJ2-5, with 11 bases fitting TRBD2. Germline V gene lookup returns CDR1 SEHNR and CDR2 FQNEAQ (reference sequence). This CDR3 contains 18 residues. V shed 5 bases, J shed 3 bases, and the junction held 14 bases outside the gene matches.

This CDR3 reads CASSDPGGKYNEQFF. As DNA, the CDR3 is TGCGCCAGCAGTGATCCGGGGGGTAAATACAATGAGCAGTTCTTC. The chain carries TRBV10-1 and TRBJ2-1; 7 bases match TRBD2. This CDR3 spans 15 amino acids. Germline V gives CDR1 WNHNN, CDR2 SYGVQD (reference sequence). The V and J ends lost 3 bases and 4 bases, in that order; junction bases with no gene match: 6.

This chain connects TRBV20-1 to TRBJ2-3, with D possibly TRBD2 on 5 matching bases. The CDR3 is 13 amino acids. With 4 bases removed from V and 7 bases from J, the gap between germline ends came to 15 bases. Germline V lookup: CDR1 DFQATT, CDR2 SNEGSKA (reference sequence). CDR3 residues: CSATGNSQNTQYF. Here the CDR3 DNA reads TGCAGTGCTACCGGGAACTCACAGAATACGCAGTATTTT.

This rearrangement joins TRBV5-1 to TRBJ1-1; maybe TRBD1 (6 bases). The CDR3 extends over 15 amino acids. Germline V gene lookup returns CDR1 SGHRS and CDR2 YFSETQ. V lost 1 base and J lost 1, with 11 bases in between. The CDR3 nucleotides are TGCGCCAGCAGCTTGCACAGGGTATCGAACACTGAAGCTTTCTTT. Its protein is CASSLHRVSNTEAFF.

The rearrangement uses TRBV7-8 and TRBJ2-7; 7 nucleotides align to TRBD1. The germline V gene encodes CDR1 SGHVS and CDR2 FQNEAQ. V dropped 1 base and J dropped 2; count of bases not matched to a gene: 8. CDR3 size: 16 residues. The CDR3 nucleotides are TGTGCCAGCAGCTTAGTAGCACAGGGGATGCCCTACGAGCAGTACTTC. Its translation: CASSLVAQGMPYEQYF.

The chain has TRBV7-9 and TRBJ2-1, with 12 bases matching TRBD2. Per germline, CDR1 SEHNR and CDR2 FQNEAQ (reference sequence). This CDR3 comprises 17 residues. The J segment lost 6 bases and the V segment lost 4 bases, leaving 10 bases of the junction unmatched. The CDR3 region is CASSSPIASGGANEQFF. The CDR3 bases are TGTGCCAGCAGCTCACCCATCGCTAGCGGGGGGGCCAATGAGCAGTTCTTC.

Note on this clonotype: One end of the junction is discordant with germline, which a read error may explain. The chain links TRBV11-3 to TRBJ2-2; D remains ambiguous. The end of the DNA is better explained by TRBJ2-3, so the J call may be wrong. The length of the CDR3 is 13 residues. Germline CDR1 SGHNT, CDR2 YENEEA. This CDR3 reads CASSLGTTVTQYF. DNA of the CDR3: TGTGCCAGCAGCTTAGGGACCACAGTTACGCAGTATTTT.

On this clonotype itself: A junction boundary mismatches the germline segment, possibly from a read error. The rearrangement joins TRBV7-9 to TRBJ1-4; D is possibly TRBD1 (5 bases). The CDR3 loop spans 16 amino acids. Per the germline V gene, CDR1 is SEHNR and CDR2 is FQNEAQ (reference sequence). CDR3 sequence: CASSSYRFPTNEELFF. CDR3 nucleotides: TGTGCCAGCAGCTCCTACAGGTTCCCAACTAATGAAGAACTGTTTTTT. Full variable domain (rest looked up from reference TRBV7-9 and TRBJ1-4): DTGVSQNPRHKITKRGQNVTFRCDPISEHNRLYWYRQTLGQGPEFLTYFQNEAQLEKSRLLSDRFSAERPKGSFSTLEIQRTEQGDSAMYLCASSSYRFPTNEELFFGSGTQLSVL.

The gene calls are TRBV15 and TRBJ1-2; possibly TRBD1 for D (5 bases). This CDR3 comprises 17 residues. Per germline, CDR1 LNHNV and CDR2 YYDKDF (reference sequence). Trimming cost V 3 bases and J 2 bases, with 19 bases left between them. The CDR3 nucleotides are TGTGCCACCAGCAGCTCCAGGTCGGGACGGAAGAACTATGGCTACACCTTC. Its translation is CATSSSRSGRKNYGYTF.

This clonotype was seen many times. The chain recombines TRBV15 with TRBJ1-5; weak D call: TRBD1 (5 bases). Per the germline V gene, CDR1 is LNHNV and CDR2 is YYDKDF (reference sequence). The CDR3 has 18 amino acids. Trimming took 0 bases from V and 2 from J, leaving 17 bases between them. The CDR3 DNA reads TGTGCCACCAGCAGAGATTCCTCGACAGATTCCGGCAATCAGCCCCAGCATTTT. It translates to CATSRDSSTDSGNQPQHF.

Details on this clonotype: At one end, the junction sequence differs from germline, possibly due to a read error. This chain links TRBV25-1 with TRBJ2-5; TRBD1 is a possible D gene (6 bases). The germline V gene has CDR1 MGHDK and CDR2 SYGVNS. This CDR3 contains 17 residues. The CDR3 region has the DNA TGTGCCAGCAGTGACGCCCTCCGGGGACAAGATAAAGAGGCCCAGTACTTC. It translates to CASSDALRGQDKEAQYF.

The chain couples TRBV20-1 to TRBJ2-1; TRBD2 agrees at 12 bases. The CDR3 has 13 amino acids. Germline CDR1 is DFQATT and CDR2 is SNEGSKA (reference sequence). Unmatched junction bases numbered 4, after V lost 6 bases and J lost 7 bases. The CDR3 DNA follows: TGCAGTGCAAGACTAGCGGGAGTAAATGAGCAGTTCTTC. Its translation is CSARLAGVNEQFF.

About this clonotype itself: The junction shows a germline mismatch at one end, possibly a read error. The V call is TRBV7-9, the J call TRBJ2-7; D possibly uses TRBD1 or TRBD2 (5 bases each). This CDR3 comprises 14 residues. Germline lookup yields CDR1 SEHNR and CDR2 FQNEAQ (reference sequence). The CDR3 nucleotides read TGTGCCAGCAGCCCTTGGGGGTCCTCCTACGAGCAGTGCTTC. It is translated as CASSPWGSSYEQCF.

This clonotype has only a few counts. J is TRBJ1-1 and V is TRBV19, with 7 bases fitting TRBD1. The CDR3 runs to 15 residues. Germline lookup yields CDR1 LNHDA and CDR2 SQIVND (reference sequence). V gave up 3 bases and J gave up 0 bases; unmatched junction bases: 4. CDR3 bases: TGTGCCAGTAGTATCGGGACAGCCATGAACACTGAAGCTTTCTTT. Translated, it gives CASSIGTAMNTEAFF.

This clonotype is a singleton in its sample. CDR3 in amino acids: CAVWAGAHEKLFF. The CDR3 DNA sequence: TGTGCCGTATGGGCCGGGGCTCATGAAAAACTGTTTTTT. This rearrangement joins TRBV6-6 to TRBJ1-4, with D possibly TRBD1 on 5 matching bases. CDR3 length equals 13 residues. The ends were cut back, 11 bases at V and 6 bases at J, with 16 bases in the middle. Looked up from germline, CDR1 is MNHNY and CDR2 is SVGAGI (reference sequence).

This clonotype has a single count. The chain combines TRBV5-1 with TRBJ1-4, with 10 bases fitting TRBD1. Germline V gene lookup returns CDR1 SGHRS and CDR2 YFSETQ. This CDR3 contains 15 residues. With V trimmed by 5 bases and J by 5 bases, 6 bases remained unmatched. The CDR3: CASRTGTGENEKLFF. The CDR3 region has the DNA TGCGCCAGCAGAACCGGGACAGGGGAGAATGAAAAACTGTTTTTT.

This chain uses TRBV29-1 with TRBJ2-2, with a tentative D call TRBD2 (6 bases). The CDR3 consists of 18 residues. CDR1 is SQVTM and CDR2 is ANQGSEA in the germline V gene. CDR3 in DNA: TGCAGTGCTAGGCAGAGTTTTTGGGGGACTCGGAACACCGGGGAGCTGTTTTTT. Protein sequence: CSARQSFWGTRNTGELFF.

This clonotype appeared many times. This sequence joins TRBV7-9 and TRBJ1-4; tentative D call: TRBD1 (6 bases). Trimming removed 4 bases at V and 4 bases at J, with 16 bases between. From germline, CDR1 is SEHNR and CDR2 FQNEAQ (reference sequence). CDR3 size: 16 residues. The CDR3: CASSSKGGGFNEKLFF. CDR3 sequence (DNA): TGTGCCAGCAGCTCCAAGGGGGGGGGCTTTAATGAAAAACTGTTTTTT.

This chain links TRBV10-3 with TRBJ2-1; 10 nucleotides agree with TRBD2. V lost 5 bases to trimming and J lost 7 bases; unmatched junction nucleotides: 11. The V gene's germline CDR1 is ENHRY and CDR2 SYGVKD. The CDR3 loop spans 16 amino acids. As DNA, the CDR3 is TGTGCCATCAGTTACCTTATAGCGGGAGGCGTGAATGAGCAGTTCTTC. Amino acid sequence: CAISYLIAGGVNEQFF.

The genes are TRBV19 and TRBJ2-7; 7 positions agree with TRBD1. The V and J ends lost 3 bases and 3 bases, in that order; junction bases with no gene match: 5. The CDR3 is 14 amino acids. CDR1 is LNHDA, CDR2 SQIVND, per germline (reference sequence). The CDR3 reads CASSIAWDSYEQYF. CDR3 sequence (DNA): TGTGCCAGTAGTATCGCCTGGGACAGCTACGAGCAGTACTTC. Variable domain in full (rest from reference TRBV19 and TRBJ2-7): DGGITQSPKYLFRKEGQNVTLSCEQNLNHDAMYWYRQDPGQGLRLIYYSQIVNDFQKGDIAEGYSVSREKKESFPLTVTSAQKNPTAFYLCASSIAWDSYEQYFGPGTRLTVT.

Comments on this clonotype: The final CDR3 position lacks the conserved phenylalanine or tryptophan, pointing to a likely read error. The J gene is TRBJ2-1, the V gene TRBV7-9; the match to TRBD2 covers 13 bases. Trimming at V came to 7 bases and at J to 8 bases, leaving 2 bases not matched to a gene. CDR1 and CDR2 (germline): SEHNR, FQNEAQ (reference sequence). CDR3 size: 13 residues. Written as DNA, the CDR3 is TGTGCCAGCAAACTAGCGGGGGGGCATGAGCAGTTCCTC. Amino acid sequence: CASKLAGGHEQFL.